The 20 T cell receptor beta chains in this list originate from one sample, sequenced in a study of T cell responses to AZD1222 COVID-19 vaccine. Using immunoSEQ multiplex PCR, the repertoire was profiled, and TCRdb retains in-frame clones only, with some absent. This table holds about 140,000 clones, 85% to 95% found once. Sample: peripheral blood, taken after recovery from COVID-19. The source is an adult who had recovered from COVID-19.

CDR3 sequence reads: CASSLALGLAGGVADTQYF. The CDR3 DNA follows: TGTGCCAGCAGCTTAGCATTGGGGCTAGCGGGAGGAGTTGCAGATACGCAGTATTTT. The chain has TRBV7-9 and TRBJ2-3, with 11 bases that match TRBD2. This CDR3 has 19 residues. J lost 4 bases, V lost 0 bases, and 12 bases had no gene match. CDR1 and CDR2 (germline): SEHNR, FQNEAQ (reference sequence).

The genes are TRBV5-5 and TRBJ2-6; D unresolved. There are 16 residues in the CDR3. V shed 4 bases and J shed 4 bases, with 15 bases lying between them. Looked up from germline, CDR1 is SGHKS and CDR2 is YYEKEE (reference sequence). The CDR3: CASSVRRGLGANVLTF. The CDR3 DNA sequence: TGTGCCAGCAGCGTGCGGCGTGGGCTGGGGGCCAACGTCCTGACTTTC. The full variable domain, rest sourced from reference TRBV5-5 and TRBJ2-6, is DAGVTQSPTHLIKTRGQQVTLRCSPISGHKSVSWYQQVLGQGPQFIFQYYEKEERGRGNFPDRFSARQFPNYSSELNVNALLLGDSALYLCASSVRRGLGANVLTFGAGSRLTVL.

The chain is built from TRBV2 and TRBJ2-7; no definite D call. Trimming took 6 bases from V and 3 from J, leaving 6 bases between them. The CDR3 runs to 11 residues. Germline V CDR1 and CDR2: SNHLY, FYNNEI. The DNA of the CDR3 is TGTGCCAGCAGGGTCCTCTACGAGCAGTACTTC. This gives the protein CASRVLYEQYF.

This sequence joins TRBV11-2 and TRBJ1-2; TRBD1 matches 7 bases. V lost 5 bases, J lost 0 bases, and 6 bases stayed unmatched. The germline V gene encodes CDR1 SGHAT and CDR2 FQNNGV. The CDR3 is 15 amino acids. The CDR3 region has the DNA TGTGCCAGCAGCCCACAGGGGCCATCTAACTATGGCTACACCTTC. Translating it yields CASSPQGPSNYGYTF. Together with reference TRBV11-2 and TRBJ1-2, the CDR3 gives the full variable domain: EAGVAQSPRYKIIEKRQSVAFWCNPISGHATLYWYQQILGQGPKLLIQFQNNGVVDDSQLPKDRFSAERLKGVDSTLKIQPAKLEDSAVYLCASSPQGPSNYGYTFGSGTRLTVV.

The chain is built from TRBV6-5 and TRBJ2-7, with 8 bases that match TRBD2. J was trimmed by 6 bases and V by 0 bases; bases with no gene match: 7. The CDR3 extends over 15 amino acids. Germline values: CDR1 MNHEY, CDR2 SVGAGI. The CDR3 sequence is CASSYSTTGGPEQYF. As DNA, the CDR3 is TGTGCCAGCAGTTACTCAACGACGGGAGGGCCCGAGCAGTACTTC.

The genes are TRBV4-1 and TRBJ2-7, with 7 bases identical to TRBD2. V shed 2 bases and J 2 bases; nucleotides not matched to a gene: 15. The CDR3 is made up of 18 amino acids. The germline V gene encodes CDR1 MGHRA and CDR2 YSYEKL. CDR3 nucleotides: TGCGCCAGCAGCCAAAGTTGGAATAGCGGGCTACTTACCTACGAGCAGTACTTC. Amino acids: CASSQSWNSGLLTYEQYF.

This chain joins TRBV28 and TRBJ1-3, with no clear D. Germline CDR1 and CDR2: MDHEN and SYDVKM. CDR3 length: 15 residues. The V end lost 8 bases, the J end lost 0 bases, and 14 bases lay between the germline ends. The CDR3 DNA sequence: TGTGCCAGCGGCCTCGGGCTGAACTCTGGAAACACCATATATTTT. Its translation: CASGLGLNSGNTIYF.

The chain has TRBV27 and TRBJ2-1, with TRBD2 matching 10 bases. The trim removed 6 bases at V and 2 bases at J, leaving 4 bases unmatched. The CDR3 covers 15 residues. The germline gives CDR1 MNHEY, CDR2 SMNVEV (reference sequence). The CDR3 loop is CASSSGTSAYNEQFF. The DNA for the CDR3 is TGTGCCAGCAGCTCCGGGACTAGCGCCTACAATGAGCAGTTCTTC.

The chain uses TRBV6-6 and TRBJ1-1; weak D call: TRBD1 (6 bases). Germline V gene data show CDR1 as MNHNY and CDR2 as SVGAGI (reference sequence). Trimming removed 4 bases at V and 5 bases at J, with 11 bases between. This CDR3 contains 13 residues. This chain's CDR3 is CASSWPGATEAFF. The CDR3 nucleotides read TGTGCCAGCAGTTGGCCGGGGGCAACTGAAGCTTTCTTT.

This chain uses TRBV19 with TRBJ2-7; 9 positions match TRBD2. The CDR3 spans 15 residues. V shed 5 bases, J shed 0 bases, and the junction held 5 bases outside the gene matches. From germline, CDR1 is LNHDA and CDR2 SQIVND (reference sequence). DNA for the CDR3: TGTGCCAGTAGTGGTAGCGGGAGATCCTCCTACGAGCAGTACTTC. Translation gives CASSGSGRSSYEQYF.

This chain links TRBV15 with TRBJ2-1; TRBD1 might be the D (6 bases). Germline CDR1 LNHNV, CDR2 YYDKDF (reference sequence). This CDR3 has 13 residues. V was pared by 0 bases and J by 8 bases, with 8 bases between. The CDR3: CATSRETGYEQFF. As DNA, the CDR3 is TGTGCCACCAGCAGAGAAACAGGGTATGAGCAGTTCTTC.

The chain has TRBV18 and TRBJ1-2; TRBD1 might be the D (5 bases). The length of the CDR3 is 16 residues. Germline CDR1 KGHSH, CDR2 LQKENI. Trimming removed 1 base from V and 6 bases from J, with 18 bases in between. Here the CDR3 reads CASSPLPIRQSHGYTF. CDR3 nucleotide sequence: TGTGCCAGCTCACCACTTCCTATTCGACAGTCCCATGGCTACACCTTC.

The count of this clone is one. V is TRBV7-6 and J is TRBJ2-7, with TRBD2 matching over 9 bases. Looked up from germline, CDR1 is SGHVS and CDR2 is FNYEAQ. The CDR3 totals 15 residues. V lost 5 bases to trimming and J lost 4 bases; unmatched junction nucleotides: 9. The CDR3 DNA reads as TGTGCCAGCAGCCTCGAGCGGGGGGCGCCTTACGAGCAGTACTTC. Its translation: CASSLERGAPYEQYF.

The chain is built from TRBV6-5 and TRBJ1-1; no firm D call. Deletions cut 6 bases from V and 5 bases from J, with 13 bases between. This CDR3 contains 13 residues. Germline loops: CDR1 MNHEY, CDR2 SVGAGI. The CDR3 loop reads CASRFSLGTEAFF. The DNA of the CDR3 is TGTGCCAGCAGGTTTTCCCTGGGGACTGAAGCTTTCTTT.

This clone was observed a single time. The V gene is TRBV28, the J gene TRBJ1-4; D remains unclear. Germline V gene sequence: CDR1 MDHEN, CDR2 SYDVKM. V gave up 6 bases and J gave up 8 bases, with 19 bases separating them. This CDR3 spans 15 amino acids. CDR3 sequence: CASSPFRVLDEKLFF. The CDR3 DNA reads as TGTGCCAGCAGCCCGTTCCGGGTGCTGGACGAAAAACTGTTTTTT.

This clone was picked up one time. The V call is TRBV6-5, the J call TRBJ2-6; maybe TRBD1 (6 bases). Germline lookup yields CDR1 MNHEY and CDR2 SVGAGI. Trimming cost V 2 bases and J 4 bases, with 12 bases left between them. This CDR3 has 16 residues. The CDR3 here is CASSYQQGFGANVLTF. DNA of the CDR3: TGTGCCAGCAGTTACCAACAGGGTTTCGGGGCCAACGTCCTGACTTTC.

This clone was recorded only once. This rearrangement joins TRBV4-1 to TRBJ1-4; D might be TRBD1 (5 bases). CDR1 is MGHRA and CDR2 is YSYEKL in the germline V gene. Trimming left V 4 bases short and J 8 bases short, with 20 bases between. This CDR3 contains 16 residues. The DNA for the CDR3 is TGCGCCAGCAGCCTTCACTTTCGGGGGATCGGGGAAAAACTGTTTTTT. It yields the protein CASSLHFRGIGEKLFF.

The rearrangement joins TRBV18 to TRBJ1-1; D possibly corresponds to TRBD1 (5 bases). Trimming removed 3 bases from V and 0 bases from J, with 17 bases in between. Germline assignment: CDR1 KGHSH and CDR2 LQKENI. This CDR3 contains 17 residues. CDR3 DNA sequence: TGTGCCAGCTCACCCGTGGCAGGGTGGTTAATGAACACTGAAGCTTTCTTT. Translated, it gives CASSPVAGWLMNTEAFF. Full variable domain (outside the CDR3, taken from reference TRBV18 and TRBJ1-1): NAGVMQNPRHLVRRRGQEARLRCSPMKGHSHVYWYRQLPEEGLKFMVYLQKENIIDESGMPKERFSAEFPKEGPSILRIQQVVRGDSAAYFCASSPVAGWLMNTEAFFGQGTRLTVV.

The V and J genes are TRBV28 and TRBJ1-4; 9 nucleotides agree with TRBD1. The CDR3 has 16 residues. The junction had 9 bases not matched to a gene; V was cut back by 5 bases and J by 5 bases. Per the germline V gene, CDR1 is MDHEN and CDR2 is SYDVKM. CDR3 in amino acids: CASSAASGTGNEKLFF. The CDR3 nucleotides are TGTGCCAGCAGTGCCGCTTCCGGGACAGGGAATGAAAAACTGTTTTTT.

V and J are TRBV9 and TRBJ2-2; TRBD1 matches 8 bases. V dropped 3 bases and J dropped 2; count of bases not matched to a gene: 6. Germline lookup yields CDR1 SGDLS and CDR2 YYNGEE. This CDR3 spans 16 amino acids. CDR3 nucleotides: TGTGCCAGCAGCGAGCGGACAGGGCGAAACACCGGGGAGCTGTTTTTT. Protein sequence: CASSERTGRNTGELFF.